The entry below describes one T cell receptor (beta chain). This sample is drawn from a study of a mutant IDH1 vaccine in newly diagnosed glioma. This CDR3 has 12 amino acids. From germline, CDR1 is SGHVS and CDR2 FQNEAQ. Trimming removed 5 bases at V and 9 bases at J, with 11 bases between. TCRdb's table, derived via immunoSEQ multiplex PCR, lists solely in-frame clones and lacks some. The sample includes about 38,000 clones, 75% to 85% seen only once; the top ten take about 9.1%. As for time point: baseline, week 1 (first vaccination visit). Treatment in this sample: pre-vaccination baseline after standard-of-care therapy. New WHO grade 3 or 4 astrocytomas that were IDH1-mutant and ATRX-lost had been found in donors.

This receptor was taken from a man aged 40-50 years with glioma. Some clones in this sample may be carry-over from other donors' samples. V and J are TRBV7-8 and TRBJ2-1, with D perhaps matching TRBD1 (6 bases). Sequenced material: PBMCs, taken from a glioma patient treated with radiotherapy, temozolomide or both. CDR3 residues: CASSVRGSEQFF. In DNA, the CDR3 is TGTGCCAGCAGCGTTAGGGGGAGTGAGCAGTTCTTC.